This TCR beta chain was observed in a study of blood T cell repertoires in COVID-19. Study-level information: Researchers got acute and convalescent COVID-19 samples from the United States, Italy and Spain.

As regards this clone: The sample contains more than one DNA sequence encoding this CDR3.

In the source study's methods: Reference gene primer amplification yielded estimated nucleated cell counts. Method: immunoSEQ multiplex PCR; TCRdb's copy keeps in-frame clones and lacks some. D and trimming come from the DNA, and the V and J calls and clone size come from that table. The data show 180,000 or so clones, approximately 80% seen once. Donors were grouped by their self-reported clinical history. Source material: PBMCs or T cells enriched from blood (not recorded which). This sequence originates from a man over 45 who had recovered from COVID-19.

CDR3 in amino acids: CASSLQGRNTEAFF. The CDR3 bases are TGTGCCAGCAGCTTACAGGGGCGGAACACTGAAGCTTTCTTT. The chain employs TRBV7-2 and TRBJ1-1, with D possibly TRBD1 on 6 matching bases. CDR1 is SGHTA and CDR2 is FQGNSA in the germline V gene. Trimming shortened V by 2 bases and J by 1 base, and 8 bases separated the two germline ends. CDR3 size: 14 residues.